The 31 T cell receptor beta chains in this list originate from one sample, sequenced in a study of beta chain features in type 1 diabetes. Since all of the isolated RNA was reverse transcribed, expressed TCRB transcripts were what got sequenced. The method was immunoSEQ multiplex PCR; TCRdb's version includes in-frame clones alone and lacks a portion of them. The table includes about 900,000 clones, roughly a sixth detected once. Sequenced sample: naive CD4+ T cells from blood. These receptors were collected from a woman between 18 and 29 years old in good health.

The chain employs TRBV4-2 and TRBJ1-4, with 9 positions matching TRBD1. The CDR3 totals 16 residues. The germline gives CDR1 LGHNA, CDR2 YNFKEQ. Trimming at V came to 5 bases and at J to 3 bases, leaving 7 bases not matched to a gene. CDR3 residues: CASSAGQGKSNEKLFF. The CDR3 DNA is TGTGCCAGCAGCGCAGGACAGGGGAAATCTAATGAAAAACTGTTTTTT.

The chain combines TRBV28 with TRBJ2-6; the D is unclear. Germline CDR1 MDHEN, CDR2 SYDVKM. This CDR3 region has 13 residues. Trimming stripped 6 bases from V and 6 bases from J, with 9 bases between. The CDR3 coding sequence is TGTGCCAGCAGGGAGTCGGTGGCCAACGTCCTGACTTTC. Encoded protein: CASRESVANVLTF.

In its sample, this clone was seen a few times. The genes are TRBV15 and TRBJ2-1; D is possibly TRBD1 (6 bases). The CDR3 covers 17 residues. Deletions cut 0 bases from V and 5 bases from J, with 17 bases between. Germline V gene sequence: CDR1 LNHNV, CDR2 YYDKDF (reference sequence). CDR3 amino acids: CATSREYETGSDNEQFF. The DNA for the CDR3 is TGTGCCACCAGCAGAGAATATGAAACAGGGTCGGACAATGAGCAGTTCTTC.

This clone was counted only a few times. The sample contains more than one DNA sequence encoding this CDR3. V and J are TRBV19 and TRBJ1-1; D uncertain. V was shortened by 4 bases and J by 0 bases, with 6 bases between the two germline ends. The CDR3 loop spans 13 amino acids. In germline, CDR1 is LNHDA, CDR2 SQIVND (reference sequence). The CDR3 sequence is CASSTQVNTEAFF. The CDR3 region has the DNA TGTGCCAGTAGTACCCAGGTGAACACTGAAGCTTTCTTT.

This clone has more than one count but fewer than ten. The chain has TRBV7-9 and TRBJ2-1, with D unclear. The CDR3 is made up of 14 amino acids. Per germline, CDR1 SEHNR and CDR2 FQNEAQ (reference sequence). V gave up 2 bases and J gave up 7 bases, with 12 bases separating them. In DNA, the CDR3 is TGTGCCAGCAGCTTACTCTCTGCGGTAAATGAGCAGTTCTTC. Protein product: CASSLLSAVNEQFF.

The V gene is TRBV13, the J gene TRBJ2-5; 10 bases are shared with TRBD2. The DNA end favors TRBJ2-7, so the J call may be wrong. This CDR3 is 15 amino acids long. Germline loops: CDR1 PRHDT, CDR2 FYEKMQ (reference sequence). CDR3: CASSFRPAGGGEQYF. Written as DNA, the CDR3 is TGTGCCAGCAGCTTTAGACCAGCGGGAGGGGGCGAGCAGTACTTC.

This clone has more than one count but fewer than ten. The J gene is TRBJ2-7, the V gene TRBV14; no definite D call. Germline V CDR1 and CDR2: SGHDN, FVKESK. V was trimmed by 2 bases and J by 1 base, leaving 12 bases between them. This CDR3 region has 15 residues. The CDR3 sequence: CASSQLYGVSYEQYF. The CDR3 DNA sequence: TGTGCCAGCAGCCAACTTTATGGCGTTTCCTACGAGCAGTACTTC.

The DNA of the CDR3 is TGCGCCAGCAGCCCTGCGGGGGTGAGGACCACTGAAGCTTTCTTT. Amino acid sequence: CASSPAGVRTTEAFF. The chain has TRBV5-1 and TRBJ1-1; possible D gene TRBD1, 5 bases. This CDR3 has 15 residues. Trimming removed 4 bases from V and 4 bases from J, with 17 bases in between. CDR1 and CDR2 (germline): SGHRS, YFSETQ.

This clone appeared a few times. V and J are TRBV28 and TRBJ1-2; TRBD1 might be the D (5 bases). V was clipped by 7 bases and J by 1 base, with 10 bases between them. CDR3 length equals 13 residues. Germline CDR1 and CDR2: MDHEN and SYDVKM. The CDR3 loop is CASTVTDNYGYTF. The CDR3 region has the DNA TGTGCCAGCACCGTGACAGATAACTATGGCTACACCTTC.

This clone was counted only a few times. The CDR3 DNA reads as TGTGCCAGCAGTGTGCGGCAGACAATACCCCCAGAGCAGTTCTTC. This codes for CASSVRQTIPPEQFF. The chain uses TRBV6-1 and TRBJ2-1; D uncertain. The CDR3 totals 15 residues. V lost 4 bases, J lost 10 bases, and 20 bases lay in between. The germline gives CDR1 MNHNS, CDR2 SASEGT.

The chain joins TRBV6-5 to TRBJ1-2; 7 positions agree with TRBD1. This CDR3 is built from 13 residues. Losses at the gene ends were 0 bases for V and 7 bases for J; bases not matched to a gene: 2. Germline loops: CDR1 MNHEY, CDR2 SVGAGI. CDR3 sequence (DNA): TGTGCCAGCAGTTACTCGAGGGGGCTTGGCTACACCTTC. This translates into CASSYSRGLGYTF.

This clone was detected only a few times. This sequence joins TRBV20-1 and TRBJ2-3, with D unclear. The CDR3 runs 11 residues. The V end was cut by 7 bases, the J end by 0 bases, with 5 bases between. Germline CDR1 and CDR2: DFQATT and SNEGSKA (reference sequence). CDR3: CSGASTDTQYF. CDR3 DNA sequence: TGCAGTGGAGCCAGCACAGATACGCAGTATTTT.

The gene calls are TRBV5-1 and TRBJ2-2, with D tentatively TRBD2 (5 bases). The CDR3 length is 16 residues. With 2 bases removed from V and 0 bases from J, the gap between germline ends came to 11 bases. CDR1 and CDR2 from the germline V gene are SGHRS and YFSETQ. CDR3 nucleotide sequence: TGCGCCAGCAGCTTCACTATGGGAGCGAACACCGGGGAGCTGTTTTTT. Residues: CASSFTMGANTGELFF. Complete variable domain (other parts from reference TRBV5-1 and TRBJ2-2): KAGVTQTPRYLIKTRGQQVTLSCSPISGHRSVSWYQQTPGQGLQFLFEYFSETQRNKGNFPGRFSGRQFSNSRSEMNVSTLELGDSALYLCASSFTMGANTGELFFGEGSRLTVL.

The chain combines TRBV7-9 with TRBJ2-1; D is unresolved. The V end was cut by 4 bases, the J end by 10 bases, with 14 bases between. The CDR3 runs to 13 residues. Germline V gene sequence: CDR1 SEHNR, CDR2 FQNEAQ (reference sequence). CDR3 amino acids: CASSYDSSTEQFF. As DNA, the CDR3 is TGTGCCAGCAGCTATGACTCGTCTACAGAGCAGTTCTTC.

This clone occurred a few times. The chain uses TRBV11-1 and TRBJ2-1; 7 bases are a match to TRBD2. Unmatched junction bases numbered 10, after V lost 4 bases and J lost 4 bases. Germline CDR1 and CDR2: SGHAT and FQDESV (reference sequence). This CDR3 is 16 amino acids long. CDR3 residues: CASSSDSGYNYNEQFF. CDR3 DNA sequence: TGTGCCAGCAGCTCTGATAGCGGGTACAATTACAATGAGCAGTTCTTC.

The chain recombines TRBV4-3 with TRBJ1-2, with D hard to call. The CDR3 runs to 15 residues. Germline CDR1 LGHNA, CDR2 YSLEER. The V and J ends lost 1 base and 1 base respectively, with 10 bases between them. The DNA of the CDR3 is TGCGCCAGCAGCCAAGTGACGGGGAATAACTATGGCTACACCTTC. This gives the protein CASSQVTGNNYGYTF.

In its sample, this clone was seen a few times. The V gene is TRBV19, the J gene TRBJ2-3, with a weak D call TRBD1 (8 bases). V was pared by 5 bases and J by 3 bases, with 15 bases between. This CDR3 contains 15 residues. Germline V gene sequence: CDR1 LNHDA, CDR2 SQIVND (reference sequence). The CDR3 sequence is CASSQRDRQTDTQYF. Written as DNA, the CDR3 is TGTGCCAGTAGTCAGCGGGACAGGCAGACAGATACGCAGTATTTT. The variable domain in full, completed from reference TRBV19 and TRBJ2-3, reads DGGITQSPKYLFRKEGQNVTLSCEQNLNHDAMYWYRQDPGQGLRLIYYSQIVNDFQKGDIAEGYSVSREKKESFPLTVTSAQKNPTAFYLCASSQRDRQTDTQYFGPGTRLTVL.

This chain links TRBV28 with TRBJ2-7; D may be TRBD1 (5 bases). The CDR3 length is 15 residues. Trimming removed 4 bases from V and 2 bases from J, with 15 bases in between. Germline V gene data show CDR1 as MDHEN and CDR2 as SYDVKM. The CDR3 nucleotides read TGTGCCAGCAGTTCATCGTCAGGGCGGACCTACGAGCAGTACTTC. This gives the protein CASSSSSGRTYEQYF.

The rearrangement uses TRBV18 and TRBJ2-5, with 9 nucleotides matching TRBD2. Germline V gives CDR1 KGHSH, CDR2 LQKENI. The CDR3 is made up of 15 amino acids. Trimming cost V 6 bases and J 4 bases; bases outside gene matches: 9. CDR3 amino acids: CASSPTSGGGETQYF. CDR3 DNA sequence: TGTGCCAGCTCGCCGACTAGCGGCGGAGGAGAGACCCAGTACTTC.

This clone was observed a few times. Other DNA sequences in this specimen translate into the identical CDR3. The genes are TRBV6-5 and TRBJ2-3, with TRBD2 matching over 7 bases. Germline CDR1 and CDR2: MNHEY and SVGAGI. The CDR3 has 13 amino acids. The trim removed 7 bases at V and 3 bases at J, leaving 4 bases unmatched. CDR3 amino acids: CASTGAGTDTQYF. DNA for the CDR3: TGTGCCAGCACCGGAGCGGGGACAGATACGCAGTATTTT.

The rearrangement joins TRBV28 to TRBJ2-3; D may correspond to TRBD1 or TRBD2 (5 bases each). Germline V lookup: CDR1 MDHEN, CDR2 SYDVKM. Trimming took 4 bases from V and 7 from J, leaving 18 bases between them. This CDR3 is built from 15 residues. The CDR3 here is CASSYGSGPRNTQYF. The CDR3 DNA follows: TGTGCCAGCAGTTACGGGTCGGGGCCGAGGAATACGCAGTATTTT.

The V and J genes are TRBV7-2 and TRBJ1-1, with unresolved D. Trimming shortened V by 3 bases and J by 9 bases, and 11 bases separated the two germline ends. The CDR3 is 12 amino acids. The germline CDR1 and CDR2 sequences are SGHTA and FQGNSA. The CDR3 region has the DNA TGTGCCAGCAGCTTCCCTAACCGAAAAGCTTTCTTT. Translating gives CASSFPNRKAFF. Full variable domain (outside the CDR3, taken from reference TRBV7-2 and TRBJ1-1): GAGVSQSPSNKVTEKGKDVELRCDPISGHTALYWYRQSLGQGLEFLIYFQGNSAPDKSGLPSDRFSAERTGGSVSTLTIQRTQQEDSAVYLCASSFPNRKAFFGQGTRLTVV.

This chain joins TRBV30 and TRBJ2-5; no reliable D call. CDR1 and CDR2 from the germline V gene are GTSNPN and SVGIG (reference sequence). The CDR3 consists of 10 residues. With 5 bases removed from V and 13 bases from J, the gap between germline ends came to 14 bases. The CDR3 is CAWGRAQRYF. The DNA for the CDR3 is TGTGCCTGGGGACGGGCCCAGCGGTACTTC.

This clone occurred a few times. J is TRBJ2-7 and V is TRBV7-2, with D maybe TRBD2 (6 bases). V dropped 0 bases and J dropped 6 bases, with 9 bases sitting between them. Germline V lookup: CDR1 SGHTA, CDR2 FQGNSA. CDR3 length equals 13 residues. This CDR3 is CASSLARGGEQYF. The CDR3 region has the DNA TGTGCCAGCAGCTTAGCCCGGGGAGGCGAGCAGTACTTC.

This clone turned up a few times. V and J are TRBV5-1 and TRBJ1-1; no clear D. The germline V gene has CDR1 SGHRS and CDR2 YFSETQ. V lost 5 bases and J lost 8, with 13 bases in between. The CDR3 consists of 12 residues. CDR3 region: CASSPGQDEAFF. In DNA form, the CDR3 reads TGCGCCAGCAGTCCGGGCCAAGACGAAGCTTTCTTT.

The chain combines TRBV11-2 with TRBJ2-5; the D is unclear. The length of the CDR3 is 13 residues. Germline CDR1 and CDR2: SGHAT and FQNNGV. The V and J ends lost 2 bases and 2 bases respectively, with 6 bases between them. CDR3 sequence reads: CASSLLPQETQYF. The DNA of the CDR3 is TGTGCCAGCAGCTTATTACCTCAAGAGACCCAGTACTTC.

This clone was seen a handful of times. V and J are TRBV7-9 and TRBJ2-3; 13 nucleotides align to TRBD2. V lost 5 bases to trimming and J lost 4 bases; unmatched junction nucleotides: 6. From germline, CDR1 is SEHNR and CDR2 FQNEAQ (reference sequence). The CDR3 spans 16 residues. The CDR3 sequence: CASSPRLAGGPDTQYF. The CDR3 nucleotides are TGTGCCAGCAGCCCAAGACTAGCGGGAGGACCAGATACGCAGTATTTT.

This clone was seen a few times. The chain recombines TRBV11-1 with TRBJ1-4; D is ambiguous. Trimming took 1 base from V and 4 from J, leaving 10 bases between them. Germline V gene lookup returns CDR1 SGHAT and CDR2 FQDESV (reference sequence). This CDR3 spans 15 amino acids. The CDR3 DNA sequence: TGTGCCAGCAGCTTAGAATGGCAGCATAATGAAAAACTGTTTTTT. Encoded protein: CASSLEWQHNEKLFF. The whole variable domain, remainder taken from reference TRBV11-1 and TRBJ1-4, is EAEVAQSPRYKITEKSQAVAFWCDPISGHATLYWYRQILGQGPELLVQFQDESVVDDSQLPKDRFSAERLKGVDSTLKIQPAELGDSAMYLCASSLEWQHNEKLFFGSGTQLSVL.

This clone was counted only a few times. The chain couples TRBV20-1 to TRBJ2-5; no firm D call. In germline, CDR1 is DFQATT, CDR2 SNEGSKA (reference sequence). V gave up 5 bases and J gave up 4 bases, with 8 bases separating them. This CDR3 comprises 11 residues. The CDR3 nucleotides read TGCAGTGCTGAGTTCTTAGAGACCCAGTACTTC. This sequence encodes CSAEFLETQYF.

This clone showed up just a few times. The chain combines TRBV15 with TRBJ1-2; no definite D call. Germline CDR1 LNHNV, CDR2 YYDKDF (reference sequence). This CDR3 has 12 amino acids. Trimming cost V 1 base and J 4 bases, with 4 bases left between them. The CDR3 sequence is CATSRVGYGYTF. The CDR3 DNA sequence: TGTGCCACCAGCAGAGTTGGCTATGGCTACACCTTC.

This chain uses TRBV28 with TRBJ2-5, with D perhaps being TRBD1 or TRBD2 (5 bases each). Trimming left V 1 base short and J 5 bases short, with 8 bases between. CDR1 is MDHEN, CDR2 SYDVKM, per germline. The CDR3 runs 13 residues. The CDR3 spells CASSLSGTETQYF. In DNA form, the CDR3 reads TGTGCCAGCAGTTTATCAGGGACGGAGACCCAGTACTTC.